The 3 T cell receptor beta chains reported below all come from one sample, sequenced in a study of T cells in Graves' hyperthyroidism and ophthalmopathy. Researchers took RNA transcripts and amplified the TCR beta CDR3 regions from them. HTBI primers drove first-round RT-PCR of the TCR CDR3. TCRdb ran MiXCR on the multiplex PCR reads and lists one entry per CDR3 protein. Of 300,000 to 450,000 distinct CDR3 sequences in the sample, roughly 12% are singletons; the top ten hold less than 25%. The sample taken for sequencing was blood. These receptors were collected from a man aged 25-40 years with Graves' hyperthyroidism that later progressed to Graves' ophthalmopathy.

This clonotype came up many times. The chain couples TRBV27 to TRBJ2-7; 7 positions match TRBD2. The CDR3 contains 10 residues. The ends lost 8 bases at V and 7 bases at J; junction bases unmatched: 2. Germline V gives CDR1 MNHEY, CDR2 SMNVEV (reference sequence). The CDR3: CASGRGEQYF. In DNA form, the CDR3 reads TGTGCCAGCGGGAGGGGTGAGCAGTACTTC.

This clonotype turned up a few times. This chain connects TRBV7-4 to TRBJ1-5; the match to TRBD1 covers 10 bases. Germline CDR1 SGHVT, CDR2 SQSDAQ. The CDR3 runs to 17 residues. Trimming cost V 2 bases and J 5 bases; bases outside gene matches: 9. The CDR3 spells CASSLFWTGGTDQPQHF. CDR3 sequence (DNA): TGTGCCAGCAGCTTATTCTGGACAGGGGGGACTGATCAGCCCCAGCATTTT.

The chain links TRBV19 to TRBJ2-2; weak D call: TRBD2 (5 bases). CDR1 is LNHDA, CDR2 SQIVND, per germline (reference sequence). This CDR3 has 13 amino acids. The V and J ends lost 2 bases and 7 bases respectively, with 8 bases between them. The CDR3 loop is CASSITGIGELFF. In DNA form, the CDR3 reads TGTGCCAGTAGTATAACGGGAATCGGGGAGCTGTTTTTT. Supplemented by reference TRBV19 and TRBJ2-2, the full variable domain reads DGGITQSPKYLFRKEGQNVTLSCEQNLNHDAMYWYRQDPGQGLRLIYYSQIVNDFQKGDIAEGYSVSREKKESFPLTVTSAQKNPTAFYLCASSITGIGELFFGEGSRLTVL.